These 25 T cell receptor beta chains originate from one sample sequenced in a study of control samples from healthy donors and cancer patients. The repertoire was sequenced with immunoSEQ multiplex PCR; TCRdb's copy has only in-frame clones and lacks some. The sample yields around 130,000 clones, under 90% seen once. Sequenced input: PBMCs. These receptors were collected from a man in his fifties or sixties with head and neck cancer.

V is TRBV19 and J is TRBJ2-1; 7 positions match TRBD1. The germline CDR1 and CDR2 sequences are LNHDA and SQIVND (reference sequence). The CDR3 runs to 16 residues. V was pared by 0 bases and J by 7 bases, with 9 bases of the junction left unmatched. The CDR3 is CASSIDWQGVGNEQFF. CDR3 sequence (DNA): TGTGCCAGTAGTATAGATTGGCAGGGGGTCGGAAATGAGCAGTTCTTC.

The V gene is TRBV27, the J gene TRBJ1-6; D unresolved. CDR1 is MNHEY and CDR2 is SMNVEV in the germline V gene (reference sequence). The ends were cut back, 6 bases at V and 0 bases at J, with 6 bases in the middle. This CDR3 has 14 residues. CDR3 DNA: TGTGCCAGCAGAGGAAGCTCCTATAATTCACCCCTCCACTTT. Translating it yields CASRGSSYNSPLHF.

The chain has TRBV27 and TRBJ2-6; the D is unclear. Trimming shortened V by 2 bases and J by 0 bases, and 5 bases separated the two germline ends. CDR1 and CDR2 from the germline V gene are MNHEY and SMNVEV (reference sequence). The length of the CDR3 is 15 residues. CDR3 nucleotides: TGTGCCAGCAGTTTAGAGACCTCTGGGGCCAACGTCCTGACTTTC. Protein sequence: CASSLETSGANVLTF.

This clone has more than one count but fewer than ten. The rearrangement links TRBV7-9 to TRBJ1-3; 8 bases align to TRBD1. V was clipped by 5 bases and J by 0 bases; unmatched bases: 3. This CDR3 has 15 residues. The germline V gene encodes CDR1 SEHNR and CDR2 FQNEAQ (reference sequence). The CDR3 loop is CASSQGTGSGNTIYF. CDR3 in DNA: TGTGCCAGCAGCCAAGGGACAGGCTCTGGAAACACCATATATTTT.

This clone was detected only once. This rearrangement joins TRBV3-1 (or the pseudogene TRBV3-2) to TRBJ2-2, with TRBD2 as a possible D gene (5 bases). This CDR3 has 15 amino acids. CDR1 is LGHDT and CDR2 is YNNKEL in the germline V gene (reference sequence). Trimming left V 0 bases short and J 8 bases short, with 13 bases between. The CDR3 is CASSQDSTRAGELFF. CDR3 bases: TGTGCCAGCAGCCAAGATTCTACGCGGGCGGGGGAGCTGTTTTTT.

The chain uses TRBV2 and TRBJ2-3; D is ambiguous. V lost 7 bases and J lost 0, with 8 bases in between. The CDR3 length is 13 residues. Germline V CDR1 and CDR2: SNHLY, FYNNEI. The CDR3, as DNA: TGTGCCAGCACGTACACTAGCACAGATACGCAGTATTTT. The encoded protein is CASTYTSTDTQYF.

V is TRBV28 and J is TRBJ2-5, with TRBD2 as a possible D gene (5 bases). The CDR3 runs to 15 residues. Germline CDR1 reads MDHEN; CDR2 reads SYDVKM. The V end lost 4 bases, the J end lost 3 bases, and 15 bases lay between the germline ends. The CDR3 here is CASSSPDAGKETQYF. The CDR3 region has the DNA TGTGCCAGCAGTTCCCCAGACGCGGGTAAAGAGACCCAGTACTTC.

The chain is built from TRBV11-2 and TRBJ2-1, with TRBD2 matching 8 bases. Germline V gene sequence: CDR1 SGHAT, CDR2 FQNNGV. The CDR3 is made up of 15 amino acids. J gave up 5 bases and V 2 bases, and 5 bases lay outside the gene matches. The CDR3 nucleotides are TGTGCCAGCAGCTTACCGGGAGGGCCGGACAATGAGCAGTTCTTC. Its protein product is CASSLPGGPDNEQFF.

J is TRBJ1-6 and V is TRBV9, with TRBD1 matching 7 bases. This CDR3 has 14 amino acids. Germline lookup yields CDR1 SGDLS and CDR2 YYNGEE. The trim removed 3 bases at V and 9 bases at J, leaving 6 bases unmatched. CDR3: CASSATGIGSPLHF. The CDR3 DNA is TGTGCCAGCAGCGCGACAGGGATAGGTTCACCCCTCCACTTT. Full variable domain (missing parts from reference TRBV9 and TRBJ1-6): DSGVTQTPKHLITATGQRVTLRCSPRSGDLSVYWYQQSLDQGLQFLIQYYNGEERAKGNILERFSAQQFPDLHSELNLSSLELGDSALYFCASSATGIGSPLHFGNGTRLTVT.

This chain connects TRBV7-2 to TRBJ1-1; D unresolved. This CDR3 has 12 amino acids. Looked up from germline, CDR1 is SGHTA and CDR2 is FQGNSA. V lost 3 bases to trimming and J lost 4 bases, with 6 bases between them. The CDR3 coding sequence is TGTGCCAGCAGCTTTGGTACCACTGAAGCTTTCTTT. Protein sequence: CASSFGTTEAFF.

V is TRBV7-9 and J is TRBJ2-3, with no clear D. Per the germline V gene, CDR1 is SEHNR and CDR2 is FQNEAQ (reference sequence). Trimming shortened V by 6 bases and J by 6 bases, and 7 bases separated the two germline ends. This CDR3 has 11 amino acids. The CDR3 DNA reads as TGTGCCAGCAGGGATTTCGATACGCAGTATTTT. This gives the protein CASRDFDTQYF.

In DNA form, the CDR3 reads TGTGCCAGCAGCCCACAGGGTTATGGCTCCTATAAGCAGTACTTC. It yields the protein CASSPQGYGSYKQYF. The chain joins TRBV5-4 to TRBJ2-7; D possibly corresponds to TRBD1 (6 bases). V dropped 4 bases and J dropped 8 bases, with 22 bases sitting between them. The germline V gene encodes CDR1 SGHNT and CDR2 YYREEE (reference sequence). The CDR3 sequence is 15 residues long.

The CDR3 bases are TGTGCCAGCAGCTCCACGGACAGGGCTAATGAGCAGTTCTTC. It yields the protein CASSSTDRANEQFF. J is TRBJ2-1 and V is TRBV11-2, with TRBD1 matching 8 bases. J gave up 7 bases and V 4 bases, and 6 bases lay outside the gene matches. This CDR3 comprises 14 residues. Germline V gene lookup returns CDR1 SGHAT and CDR2 FQNNGV.

The chain has TRBV12-3 or TRBV12-4 and TRBJ1-1; D remains ambiguous. CDR3 length: 13 residues. V lost 2 bases and J 2 bases, leaving 6 bases between the germline ends. CDR3 in DNA: TGTGCCAGCAGTTTACTTCTTAACACTGAAGCTTTCTTT. Protein sequence: CASSLLLNTEAFF.

V is TRBV7-2 and J is TRBJ1-5; D not resolved. This CDR3 comprises 15 residues. Trimming cost V 5 bases and J 6 bases, with 17 bases left between them. Germline V gene lookup returns CDR1 SGHTA and CDR2 FQGNSA. This CDR3 is CASSPILGSTQPQHF. The CDR3 DNA follows: TGTGCCAGCAGCCCCATTCTGGGGAGTACTCAGCCCCAGCATTTT.

V is TRBV6-1 and J is TRBJ2-7; 8 nucleotides line up with TRBD2. The CDR3 has 17 residues. CDR1 and CDR2 (germline): MNHNS, SASEGT. The V segment lost 0 bases and the J segment 4 bases; nucleotides outside the gene matches: 11. CDR3 DNA: TGTGCCAGCAGTGAAGCGGAAGTAGCGGGATCCCGGTACGAGCAGTACTTC. Translated, it gives CASSEAEVAGSRYEQYF.

The V call is TRBV27, the J call TRBJ1-4; TRBD1 might be the D (5 bases). CDR1 and CDR2 (germline): MNHEY, SMNVEV (reference sequence). Trimming removed 10 bases at V and 2 bases at J, with 17 bases between. The CDR3 has 15 amino acids. The CDR3 coding sequence is TGTGCCACCAGGTCCCGGGGGGGTACTAATGAAAAACTGTTTTTT. It specifies CATRSRGGTNEKLFF.

The chain employs TRBV27 and TRBJ2-7; 10 bases line up with TRBD1. The V and J ends lost 3 bases and 3 bases, in that order; junction bases with no gene match: 14. Germline V gene sequence: CDR1 MNHEY, CDR2 SMNVEV (reference sequence). The CDR3 consists of 18 residues. The CDR3, as DNA: TGTGCCAGCAGTTTTCCGATCGACAGGGGGCAGCCAGTCTACGAGCAGTACTTC. It is translated as CASSFPIDRGQPVYEQYF.

The chain employs TRBV5-1 and TRBJ2-6; D possibly corresponds to TRBD1 (6 bases). The CDR3 contains 19 residues. With 7 bases removed from V and 0 bases from J, the gap between germline ends came to 23 bases. Germline values: CDR1 SGHRS, CDR2 YFSETQ. The CDR3 loop reads CASDQGSGARGSGANVLTF. The CDR3 region has the DNA TGCGCCAGCGACCAAGGCTCAGGGGCTAGGGGCTCTGGGGCCAACGTCCTGACTTTC.

This sequence joins TRBV27 and TRBJ2-3; D remains unclear. The germline gives CDR1 MNHEY, CDR2 SMNVEV (reference sequence). V was pared by 2 bases and J by 0 bases, with 6 bases between. This CDR3 comprises 14 residues. CDR3 region: CASSLVGSTDTQYF. CDR3 DNA sequence: TGTGCCAGCAGTTTAGTGGGAAGCACAGATACGCAGTATTTT.

The gene calls are TRBV2 and TRBJ1-1; D possibly corresponds to TRBD1 (6 bases). The V gene lost 6 bases and the J gene lost 3 bases, with 14 bases spanning the gap. CDR3 size: 14 residues. Per germline, CDR1 SNHLY and CDR2 FYNNEI. The CDR3 bases are TGTGCCAGCAGGTCACAGGGTTTATACACTGAAGCTTTCTTT. Its translation: CASRSQGLYTEAFF.

The chain links TRBV2 to TRBJ2-7; D is uncertain. The germline gives CDR1 SNHLY, CDR2 FYNNEI. Trimming left V 1 base short and J 5 bases short, with 3 bases between. CDR3 length: 11 residues. The CDR3 region has the DNA TGTGCCAGCAGTGAAGACCACGAGCAGTACTTC. As protein: CASSEDHEQYF.

The sample holds one count of this clone. The chain has TRBV27 and TRBJ2-1, with TRBD2 matching over 10 bases. V trimming: 0 bases; J trimming: 9 bases; junction bases outside the gene matches: 11. CDR3 length equals 17 residues. Germline V lookup: CDR1 MNHEY, CDR2 SMNVEV (reference sequence). CDR3 in amino acids: CASSLSRSGRAFSEQFF. CDR3 bases: TGTGCCAGCAGTTTATCCCGAAGCGGGAGGGCCTTTAGTGAGCAGTTCTTC.

This clone was detected a few times. V and J are TRBV24-1 and TRBJ2-7, with 8 bases aligning to TRBD1. The V segment lost 8 bases and the J segment 1 base; nucleotides outside the gene matches: 9. The CDR3 sequence is 15 residues long. Germline CDR1 and CDR2: KGHDR and SFDVKD. The CDR3 loop is CATMGQDGGSYEQYF. CDR3 DNA sequence: TGTGCCACCATGGGACAGGACGGGGGATCCTACGAGCAGTACTTC.

The gene calls are TRBV18 and TRBJ2-5; D unresolved. Trimming removed 0 bases at V and 4 bases at J, with 3 bases between. The length of the CDR3 is 12 residues. Germline CDR1 and CDR2: KGHSH and LQKENI. CDR3 in DNA: TGTGCCAGCTCACCACCGGTAGAGACCCAGTACTTC. This gives the protein CASSPPVETQYF.